One sample yielded the 15 T cell receptor beta chains listed below, sequenced in a study of beta chain features in type 1 diabetes. Expressed TCRB transcripts were sequenced because the entire RNA isolate underwent reverse transcription. Sequencing used immunoSEQ multiplex PCR; TCRdb keeps in-frame clones, though not all of them. The table has a few hundred thousand clones, roughly 12% seen once; the top ten hold more than 0.015%. Sequenced: naive CD4+ T cells from blood. These receptors originate from a man aged 18 to 30 in good health.

This clone was recorded a few times. The V and J genes are TRBV30 and TRBJ1-3; TRBD1 is a possible D gene (5 bases). The length of the CDR3 is 12 residues. Germline lookup yields CDR1 GTSNPN and CDR2 SVGIG (reference sequence). V lost 7 bases to trimming and J lost 4 bases, with 11 bases between them. CDR3 amino acids: CAFRVSGNTIYF. The CDR3 DNA reads TGTGCCTTCAGGGTATCCGGAAACACCATATATTTT.

The chain's CDR3 is CASSAEQGIGTEAFF. The CDR3 nucleotides are TGTGCCAGCAGCGCAGAACAGGGAATCGGCACTGAAGCTTTCTTT. V usage is TRBV7-9 and J usage is TRBJ1-1, with a possible D match to TRBD1 (6 bases). This CDR3 comprises 15 residues. With 5 bases removed from V and 4 bases from J, the gap between germline ends came to 17 bases. Germline CDR1 reads SEHNR; CDR2 reads FQNEAQ (reference sequence).

The V call is TRBV7-9, the J call TRBJ1-1; 7 bases are a match to TRBD1. The CDR3 is 15 amino acids. The germline V gene has CDR1 SEHNR and CDR2 FQNEAQ (reference sequence). Unmatched junction bases numbered 12, after V lost 0 bases and J lost 11 bases. CDR3 coding DNA: TGTGCCAGCAGCTTAGCGAAGGGAGTCGGCAGGGGGGCTTTCTTT. Its protein product is CASSLAKGVGRGAFF.

This clone was found a few times. This same CDR3 is encoded by further DNA sequences in the sample. V usage is TRBV5-4 and J usage is TRBJ2-7; tentatively, D is TRBD1 (5 bases). V was clipped by 0 bases and J by 0 bases, with 7 bases between them. The CDR3 runs to 14 residues. Germline V gene lookup returns CDR1 SGHNT and CDR2 YYREEE (reference sequence). CDR3 nucleotide sequence: TGTGCCAGCAGCTTGGCAGGGAACTCCTACGAGCAGTACTTC. Protein sequence: CASSLAGNSYEQYF.

This clone was found a few times. The chain employs TRBV28 and TRBJ1-2; TRBD1 aligns across 10 bases. The CDR3 runs to 16 residues. Germline assignment: CDR1 MDHEN and CDR2 SYDVKM. Unmatched junction bases numbered 13, after V lost 6 bases and J lost 6 bases. DNA of the CDR3: TGTGCCAGCAGCACTACCCGGACAGGGGGTAGAAATGGCTACACCTTC. Protein product: CASSTTRTGGRNGYTF.

This clone has a handful of counts. This chain connects TRBV4-3 to TRBJ1-2; 12 positions match TRBD1. The CDR3 length is 17 residues. V shed 4 bases and J 7 bases; nucleotides not matched to a gene: 13. Germline CDR1 is LGHNA and CDR2 is YSLEER. CDR3 DNA: TGCGCCAGCAGCCTAAATACGGGACAGGGGGCTAATTTTGGCTACACCTTC. This sequence encodes CASSLNTGQGANFGYTF.

In DNA, the CDR3 is TGTGCCAGCAGCTTAGATAGGGGTGCCACAGATACGCAGTATTTT. Protein sequence: CASSLDRGATDTQYF. This chain links TRBV7-9 with TRBJ2-3; possibly TRBD1 for D (5 bases). CDR1 and CDR2 from the germline V gene are SEHNR and FQNEAQ (reference sequence). The CDR3 runs to 15 residues. V gave up 1 base and J gave up 2 bases, with 10 bases separating them. The whole variable domain, remainder taken from reference TRBV7-9 and TRBJ2-3, is DTGVSQNPRHKITKRGQNVTFRCDPISEHNRLYWYRQTLGQGPEFLTYFQNEAQLEKSRLLSDRFSAERPKGSFSTLEIQRTEQGDSAMYLCASSLDRGATDTQYFGPGTRLTVL.

This clone appeared a few times. V and J are TRBV28 and TRBJ1-1; D ambiguous. The V end lost 10 bases, the J end lost 2 bases, and 8 bases lay between the germline ends. The CDR3 has 11 amino acids. CDR1 MDHEN and CDR2 SYDVKM come from the germline V gene. The CDR3: CAIFLNTEAFF. The CDR3 nucleotides read TGTGCCATTTTCCTCAACACTGAAGCTTTCTTT.

There are a few counts of this clone. The chain recombines TRBV27 with TRBJ2-7; 12 bases align to TRBD2. Germline V lookup: CDR1 MNHEY, CDR2 SMNVEV (reference sequence). The CDR3 loop spans 18 amino acids. Unmatched junction bases numbered 8, after V lost 2 bases and J lost 0 bases. The CDR3 spells CASSLLGEGLAGSYEQYF. DNA of the CDR3: TGTGCCAGCAGTTTACTGGGGGAGGGACTAGCGGGCTCCTACGAGCAGTACTTC.

CDR3 bases: TGTGCCAGCAGCCCGCCGACAGGGGATAATGAAAAACTGTTTTTT. It yields the protein CASSPPTGDNEKLFF. This chain uses TRBV7-6 with TRBJ1-4; 8 bases line up with TRBD1. CDR3 length equals 15 residues. Per the germline V gene, CDR1 is SGHVS and CDR2 is FNYEAQ. Trimming at V came to 5 bases and at J to 4 bases, leaving 6 bases not matched to a gene.

The CDR3 is CASSGETGSTYEQYF. DNA for the CDR3: TGTGCCAGCAGCGGAGAGACAGGTTCTACCTACGAGCAGTACTTC. The V gene is TRBV21-1, the J gene TRBJ2-7; TRBD1 is the table's D call, not checked against the DNA. TRBV21-1 is a pseudogene. The CDR3 length is 15 residues.

This chain joins TRBV5-1 and TRBJ2-1, with a weak D call TRBD2 (6 bases). The CDR3 sequence is 13 residues long. The V gene's germline CDR1 is SGHRS and CDR2 YFSETQ. V was shortened by 4 bases and J by 9 bases, with 14 bases between the two germline ends. In DNA, the CDR3 is TGCGCCAGCAGCCTGGGACTTGACGGTGAGCAGTTCTTC. Amino acid sequence: CASSLGLDGEQFF.

This clone showed up just a few times. The rearrangement links TRBV7-2 to TRBJ2-7; 8 bases are a match to TRBD1. The length of the CDR3 is 15 residues. Trimming removed 5 bases from V and 5 bases from J; junction bases left unmatched: 11. CDR1 and CDR2 from the germline V gene are SGHTA and FQGNSA. The chain's CDR3 is CASSTGTGGTNEQYF. Written as DNA, the CDR3 is TGTGCCAGCAGCACAGGTACAGGGGGGACCAACGAGCAGTACTTC.

The chain carries TRBV6-1 and TRBJ2-7; possibly TRBD2 for D (6 bases). This CDR3 contains 13 residues. V gave up 0 bases and J gave up 6 bases, with 9 bases separating them. In germline, CDR1 is MNHNS, CDR2 SASEGT. The chain's CDR3 is CASSEAGRGEQYF. The CDR3 DNA follows: TGTGCCAGCAGTGAAGCCGGGAGAGGCGAGCAGTACTTC.

This sequence joins TRBV25-1 and TRBJ2-3; 8 bases line up with TRBD2. Germline-derived CDR1 and CDR2 are MGHDK and SYGVNS. The ends lost 1 base at V and 0 bases at J; junction bases unmatched: 6. CDR3 length equals 17 residues. CDR3 DNA sequence: TGTGCCAGCAGTGAATCCATTAGCGGGAAAAGCACAGATACGCAGTATTTT. Encoded protein: CASSESISGKSTDTQYF.